The 10 T cell receptor beta chains given below trace back to one sample, sequenced in a study of T cell responses to AZD1222 COVID-19 vaccine. Here immunoSEQ multiplex PCR was the method, and the copy in TCRdb shows in-frame clones only, minus some. The table has 45,000 to 60,000 clones, about 80% seen once. The sequenced sample was peripheral blood, obtained on day 0 of AZD1222 vaccination. The origin of the receptors is an adult in good health.

The chain joins TRBV2 to TRBJ2-5; D perhaps matches TRBD1 (6 bases). Germline V gene sequence: CDR1 SNHLY, CDR2 FYNNEI. Trimming shortened V by 10 bases and J by 2 bases, and 20 bases separated the two germline ends. This CDR3 spans 15 amino acids. The DNA for the CDR3 is TGTGCCATCATCGAGAAACTAGGGGGACAAGAGACCCAGTACTTC. As protein: CAIIEKLGGQETQYF.

The count of this clone is one. The gene calls are TRBV5-8 and TRBJ2-5, with TRBD1 matching 10 bases. With 4 bases clipped from V and 2 bases from J, the junction kept 2 bases outside the gene matches. This CDR3 is 14 amino acids long. The germline gives CDR1 SGHTS, CDR2 YDEGEE. This CDR3 is CASSQGQGQETQYF. In DNA, the CDR3 is TGTGCCAGCAGCCAGGGACAGGGGCAAGAGACCCAGTACTTC. The full variable domain, completed using reference TRBV5-8 and TRBJ2-5, is EAGVTQSPTHLIKTRGQQATLRCSPISGHTSVYWYQQALGLGLQFLLWYDEGEERNRGNFPPRFSGRQFPNYSSELNVNALELEDSALYLCASSQGQGQETQYFGPGTRLLVL.

This rearrangement joins TRBV10-3 to TRBJ2-7, with D possibly called TRBD1 or TRBD2 (5 bases each). V lost 9 bases to trimming and J lost 2 bases, with 11 bases between them. This CDR3 has 12 amino acids. The germline CDR1 and CDR2 sequences are ENHRY and SYGVKD. In nucleotides, the CDR3 is TGTGCCATAGGGGAGAACGCCTACGAGCAGTACGTC. This codes for CAIGENAYEQYV.

The V and J genes are TRBV5-1 and TRBJ2-2; maybe TRBD1 (6 bases). Germline V gene lookup returns CDR1 SGHRS and CDR2 YFSETQ. V lost 5 bases, J lost 6 bases, and 14 bases lay in between. This CDR3 is 14 amino acids long. In DNA form, the CDR3 reads TGCGCCAGCAGGTGGGGGCCCGATTCCGGGGAGCTGTTTTTT. Translated: CASRWGPDSGELFF.

The CDR3 nucleotides read TGTGCCACCAGTGGGTGGGGGAATCAGCCCCAGCATTTT. Residues: CATSGWGNQPQHF. This sequence joins TRBV24-1 and TRBJ1-5, with D maybe TRBD1 (5 bases). V was trimmed by 5 bases and J by 4 bases, leaving 8 bases between them. CDR3 length: 13 residues. CDR1 KGHDR and CDR2 SFDVKD come from the germline V gene.

This clone was picked up a small number of times. V is TRBV5-5 and J is TRBJ2-3, with a weak D call TRBD1 (5 bases). The CDR3 loop spans 14 amino acids. The germline V gene has CDR1 SGHKS and CDR2 YYEKEE (reference sequence). V lost 4 bases and J 3 bases, leaving 12 bases between the germline ends. This chain's CDR3 is CASSVGQGTDTQYF. CDR3 bases: TGTGCCAGCAGCGTAGGGCAGGGTACAGATACGCAGTATTTT.

The chain joins TRBV10-3 to TRBJ2-2; 8 bases agree with TRBD1. The ends lost 10 bases at V and 0 bases at J; junction bases unmatched: 4. Germline assignment: CDR1 ENHRY and CDR2 SYGVKD. This CDR3 has 14 amino acids. Here the CDR3 reads CATPTGANTGELFF. CDR3 DNA: TGTGCCACCCCGACAGGGGCGAACACCGGGGAGCTGTTTTTT.

By share, this clone ranks as medium-sized. V is TRBV12-2 and J is TRBJ1-5; the tabulated D call, TRBD1, remains unverified against the DNA. TRBV12-2 is marked as a pseudogene. The CDR3 sequence is 17 residues long. The CDR3 region is CASRLARRTGKNQPQHF. The CDR3 DNA is TGTGCAAGTCGCTTAGCGCGAAGGACAGGGAAAAATCAGCCCCAGCATTTT.

The chain has TRBV29-1 and TRBJ2-1; 12 nucleotides line up with TRBD1. Losses at the gene ends were 7 bases for V and 5 bases for J; bases not matched to a gene: 3. CDR3 size: 13 residues. CDR1 and CDR2 from the germline V gene are SQVTM and ANQGSEA. This CDR3 is CSGGQGAHNEQFF. CDR3 bases: TGCAGCGGGGGACAGGGGGCGCACAATGAGCAGTTCTTC.

The V gene is TRBV7-8, the J gene TRBJ1-5; D not certain. Germline V gene data show CDR1 as SGHVS and CDR2 as FQNEAQ. This CDR3 has 18 amino acids. V lost 5 bases and J 5 bases, leaving 25 bases between the germline ends. The CDR3 protein is CASSGRSGKLTPYQPQHF. DNA of the CDR3: TGTGCCAGCAGCGGCAGGAGTGGAAAACTCACGCCCTATCAGCCCCAGCATTTT.